This T cell receptor beta chain was sequenced in a study of T cells after posttransplantation cyclophosphamide (dated by TCRdb to the mid-2010s). For the study in its entirety: Using TRB sequencing, the study followed how the T cell repertoire rebuilt after myeloablative bone marrow transplantation with posttransplantation cyclophosphamide given as GVHD prophylaxis. Antigen receptor sequencing covered samples from approximately 32 PTCy-treated patients and about 17 of their related bone marrow donors. Blood from every one of the approximately 30 PTCy patients who had 1-year posttransplant specimens underwent TRB sequencing. Up to about 3 additional blood samples from 2 to 5.2 years after transplant were also TRB-sequenced in 3 patients, as was pretransplant blood from a handful of patients. Because TRA and TRB clonality correlated tightly in 10 or so samples, the subsequent TCR analyses were limited to TRB only. Public TRB sequences were queried against a database of over 3,600 sequences associated with responses to pathogens, tumor antigens, self-antigens and alloantigens. Here is what the overall study found, with its caveats: The TRB repertoires of T cells infiltrating skin or GI tract showed only limited overlap with the TRB repertoires of T cells in blood. Donor-recipient similarity was low at 1-2 months but rose over the first year, and later blood repertoires were often dominated by donor CD8+ memory clones. Across the 45 to 55 patients, TRB clonality was highly associated with recipient CMV seropositivity and CMV reactivation, and diversity with PTCy was similar to that in the CNI/methotrexate controls.

The sample's treatment or condition label, in plain terms: high-dose cyclophosphamide on days +3 and +4 as single-agent GVHD prophylaxis. For conditioning, the PTCy patients got busulfan and fludarabine, then a related or unrelated marrow graft, followed by cyclophosphamide on days +3 and +4. The PTCy-treated patients were enrolled in a prospective multi-institutional clinical trial. Peripheral blood and bone marrow mononuclear cells were isolated by Ficoll-Hypaque density centrifugation and were cryopreserved. Trimming at the junction amounts to 3 bases on V and 4 bases on J, and the germline ends lie 15 bases apart. From cysteine to phenylalanine, the CDR3 is 15 amino acids long. Only the CDR3 part of the read is kept: 45 bases, read in frame from the first base. CDR1 and CDR2 are read off the germline V gene (reference sequence) as SEHNR and FQNEAQ. In this sample, this clone turned up a few times. The antigen it binds to is not known. No much larger clonotype is one base removed from it; base qualities were not supplied. This sample also contains other DNA sequences that code for the same CDR3.

TRB sequencing was run on genomic DNA with either the immunoSEQ assay at survey resolution or the hsTCRB kit. Regarding the original processing steps: The immunoSEQ software was used for initial read processing, and the LymphoSeq R package was used for repertoire analyses. For each TRB dataset, clonality was calculated as 1 minus normalized Shannon entropy, and the Gini coefficient was computed as well. Phenotypes of unsorted samples were inferred by mapping TRB sequences from sorted subsets of the recipient or donor onto the same recipient's unsorted samples. What TCRdb holds here is the immuneACCESS table cut down to in-frame rearrangements. Part of the clones is not present; checked against another copy, under half of the missing clones reflect an unresolved V gene, and the others are unexplained. D and trimming were read from the DNA, whereas the V and J calls and clone size are those reported in that table. Present in this sample are 7,500 to 10,000 clones, approximately 78% of which were seen just once. The top ten clonotypes cover roughly 15% of the sample.

Sequenced material: PBMCs, taken 1903 days after a stem cell transplant with posttransplant cyclophosphamide. The rearranged segments are TRBV7-9 and TRBJ1-1; D gene: possibly TRBD1, on 6 matching bases. The TCR originated in a female patient aged 40-50 years who received an allogeneic stem cell transplant from a related donor, was CMV-positive, and had no GVHD. Following transplantation, part of the T cell population may be supplied by the graft donor rather than the patient. Here the CDR3 is given as CASSFPSGVGTEAFF. The nucleotides are TGTGCCAGCAGCTTTCCTTCAGGGGTAGGCACTGAAGCTTTCTTT. The full variable domain, with segments outside the CDR3 supplied by the reference TRBV7-9 and TRBJ1-1 proteins, appears as DTGVSQNPRHKITKRGQNVTFRCDPISEHNRLYWYRQTLGQGPEFLTYFQNEAQLEKSRLLSDRFSAERPKGSFSTLEIQRTEQGDSAMYLCASSFPSGVGTEAFFGQGTRLTVV.